This TCR beta chain is drawn from a study of T cells in Graves' hyperthyroidism and ophthalmopathy. Study summary: At the time of initial diagnosis and before any treatment, peripheral blood was collected.

This CDR3 contains 14 residues. J lost 6 bases, V lost 5 bases, and 6 bases had no gene match. CDR1 is PRHDT and CDR2 is FYEKMQ in the germline V gene (reference sequence). Amplification of TCR beta CDR3 regions used RNA as the template. First-round RT-PCR of the TCR CDR3 relied on the HTBI primer set. From the multiplex PCR reads, TCRdb called clonotypes with MiXCR, one entry per CDR3 protein. The table has about 400,000 distinct CDR3 sequences, around 15% seen once. The study based diagnoses on clinical symptoms, serum thyroxine and TRAb, thyroid ultrasound and orbital computed tomography. PBMCs were obtained from roughly 10 ml fresh peripheral blood. This clonotype showed up many times.

The sample consisted of blood. The chain recombines TRBV13 with TRBJ2-7; TRBD2 agrees at 11 bases. The receptor comes from a woman aged 18-29 years with Graves' hyperthyroidism. In nucleotides, the CDR3 is TGTGCCAGCAGCCCCTCGGGACTAGCGGCCGAGCAGTACTTC. Amino acids: CASSPSGLAAEQYF.